The 31 T cell receptor beta chains listed next were all sequenced from one sample in a study of cytotoxic CD8 clonotypes in ibrutinib-treated CLL. The table came from immunoSEQ multiplex PCR; TCRdb's copy has only in-frame clones and leaves some out. The sample records approximately 45,000 clones, 60% to 80% being singletons. The sample here was PBMCs, taken after 12 months of ibrutinib treatment. The receptors were gathered from a human donor with chronic lymphocytic leukemia.

V is TRBV19 and J is TRBJ2-7; D possibly corresponds to TRBD2 (6 bases). Trimming removed 3 bases from V and 4 bases from J, with 13 bases in between. The germline gives CDR1 LNHDA, CDR2 SQIVND (reference sequence). CDR3 length: 14 residues. CDR3 sequence reads: CASSITGGLYEQYF. The CDR3 nucleotides are TGTGCCAGTAGTATCACAGGCGGACTATACGAGCAGTACTTC. Full variable domain (rest looked up from reference TRBV19 and TRBJ2-7): DGGITQSPKYLFRKEGQNVTLSCEQNLNHDAMYWYRQDPGQGLRLIYYSQIVNDFQKGDIAEGYSVSREKKESFPLTVTSAQKNPTAFYLCASSITGGLYEQYFGPGTRLTVT.

The chain combines TRBV5-1 with TRBJ2-2; D ambiguous. Germline CDR1 SGHRS, CDR2 YFSETQ. This CDR3 has 15 residues. Trimming removed 0 bases from V and 0 bases from J, with 6 bases in between. The CDR3 spells CASSLGAANTGELFF. In DNA, the CDR3 is TGCGCCAGCAGCTTGGGGGCCGCGAACACCGGGGAGCTGTTTTTT.

The chain recombines TRBV7-9 with TRBJ2-1; D may be TRBD1 (8 bases). Germline-derived CDR1 and CDR2 are SEHNR and FQNEAQ (reference sequence). The germline V and J ends were trimmed by 3 bases and 0 bases, with 18 bases remaining between them. The CDR3 consists of 18 residues. This CDR3 is CASSFRGLAADSYNEQFF. The CDR3 DNA is TGTGCCAGCAGCTTCAGGGGGCTAGCGGCCGACTCCTACAATGAGCAGTTCTTC.

The J gene is TRBJ2-5, the V gene TRBV7-9, with D possibly matching TRBD1 (6 bases). V dropped 7 bases and J dropped 2 bases, with 17 bases sitting between them. CDR1 and CDR2 (germline): SEHNR, FQNEAQ (reference sequence). This CDR3 region has 15 residues. The CDR3 sequence: CASNSRGPSQETQYF. As DNA, the CDR3 is TGTGCCAGCAACTCCAGGGGCCCTTCTCAAGAGACCCAGTACTTC.

The chain joins TRBV5-4 to TRBJ1-1, with no clear D. V dropped 0 bases and J dropped 5 bases, with 8 bases sitting between them. The CDR3 consists of 13 residues. CDR1 is SGHNT and CDR2 is YYREEE in the germline V gene (reference sequence). The CDR3 bases are TGTGCCAGCAGCTTGGACAAGTTAACTGAAGCTTTCTTT. Its translation is CASSLDKLTEAFF.

This clone was counted only a few times. The rearrangement links TRBV5-4 to TRBJ2-2; TRBD2 matches at 8 bases. Germline loops: CDR1 SGHNT, CDR2 YYREEE (reference sequence). The CDR3 totals 16 residues. V lost 0 bases to trimming and J lost 6 bases; unmatched junction nucleotides: 7. CDR3 sequence: CASSLVSGSGSGELFF. CDR3 nucleotide sequence: TGTGCCAGCAGCTTGGTCAGCGGGAGTGGTTCCGGGGAGCTGTTTTTT.

A remark on this clone: One junction end disagrees with the germline gene, perhaps due to a read error. Additional DNA sequences in this sample encode the identical CDR3. The V and J genes are TRBV5-6 and TRBJ2-5, with a weak D call TRBD1 (6 bases). This CDR3 has 16 amino acids. Germline V CDR1 and CDR2: SGHDT, YYEEEE. Here the CDR3 reads CASSLVGAGALETQYF. The CDR3 DNA reads as TGCGCCAGCAGCTTGGTGGGGGCCGGGGCGTTAGAGACCCAGTACTTC.

V and J are TRBV19 and TRBJ1-2; D is perhaps TRBD1 (6 bases). Germline V gene sequence: CDR1 LNHDA, CDR2 SQIVND (reference sequence). V lost 5 bases to trimming and J lost 7 bases, with 20 bases between them. CDR3 length: 15 residues. The CDR3 DNA is TGTGCCAGTAGTCAACGACAGGCCCTTTTTTTTGGCTACACCTTC. Translated, it gives CASSQRQALFFGYTF.

The CDR3 here is CASEGDTGELFF. The CDR3 nucleotides are TGTGCCTCTGAGGGGGACACCGGGGAGCTGTTTTTT. The chain is built from TRBV6-6 and TRBJ2-2; a weak D match, TRBD1 (6 bases). V was pared by 11 bases and J by 3 bases, with 10 bases between. CDR3 length: 12 amino acids. Germline CDR1 reads MNHNY; CDR2 reads SVGAGI (reference sequence).

This clone has just a few counts. This chain uses TRBV10-3 with TRBJ2-1; D may be TRBD2 (5 bases). The V end lost 4 bases, the J end lost 3 bases, and 7 bases lay between the germline ends. Germline V lookup: CDR1 ENHRY, CDR2 SYGVKD. CDR3 length: 13 amino acids. The chain's CDR3 is CAISAGNYNEQFF. Written as DNA, the CDR3 is TGTGCCATCAGTGCCGGGAACTACAATGAGCAGTTCTTC.

This chain links TRBV19 with TRBJ2-3; no definite D call. From germline, CDR1 is LNHDA and CDR2 SQIVND (reference sequence). V was cut by 1 base and J by 3 bases, with 8 bases left in between. The CDR3 has 14 residues. CDR3 residues: CASSIGGWTDTQYF. The CDR3 nucleotides are TGTGCCAGTAGTATAGGGGGATGGACAGATACGCAGTATTTT.

In this sample, this clone turned up a few times. This chain connects TRBV7-3 to TRBJ2-3; D is perhaps TRBD2 (5 bases). This CDR3 contains 14 residues. V lost 6 bases, J lost 4 bases, and 14 bases lay in between. From germline, CDR1 is SGHTA and CDR2 FQGTGA. The CDR3: CASRSAALSDTQYF. CDR3 nucleotides: TGTGCCAGCAGGTCAGCGGCCCTGTCAGATACGCAGTATTTT. The full variable domain, rest sourced from reference TRBV7-3 and TRBJ2-3, is GAGVSQTPSNKVTEKGKYVELRCDPISGHTALYWYRQSLGQGPEFLIYFQGTGAADDSGLPNDRFFAVRPEGSVSTLKIQRTERGDSAVYLCASRSAALSDTQYFGPGTRLTVL.

The chain couples TRBV19 to TRBJ1-1; no definite D call. V was clipped by 7 bases and J by 5 bases, with 8 bases between them. Germline assignment: CDR1 LNHDA and CDR2 SQIVND (reference sequence). This CDR3 has 11 amino acids. The DNA of the CDR3 is TGTGCCAGTACCCACGGGACTGAAGCTTTCTTT. It yields the protein CASTHGTEAFF.

This chain uses TRBV23-1 with TRBJ2-4, with 8 bases aligning to TRBD1. TRBV23-1 is classed as an ORF, of uncertain function. CDR3 length: 19 amino acids. V shed 4 bases, J shed 1 base, and the junction held 15 bases outside the gene matches. The CDR3 DNA reads as TGCGCCAGCAGTCCTCCGAGACAGGGGATGTGGGCGGCCAAAAACATTCAGTACTTC. As protein: CASSPPRQGMWAAKNIQYF.

This chain joins TRBV6-5 and TRBJ2-3, with TRBD2 matching 7 bases. Germline CDR1 and CDR2: MNHEY and SVGAGI. This CDR3 is built from 15 residues. Losses at the gene ends were 4 bases for V and 2 bases for J; bases not matched to a gene: 6. The CDR3 sequence: CASSSLADNTDTQYF. Written as DNA, the CDR3 is TGTGCCAGCAGTTCCCTAGCGGACAACACAGATACGCAGTATTTT.

This clone occurred a few times. V usage is TRBV7-9 and J usage is TRBJ2-7; 7 bases map to TRBD1. Germline V CDR1 and CDR2: SEHNR, FQNEAQ (reference sequence). This CDR3 is 14 amino acids long. Trimming took 1 base from V and 4 from J; bases not matched to a gene: 4. Here the CDR3 reads CASSLVGTEYEQYF. Here the CDR3 DNA reads TGTGCCAGCAGCTTAGTGGGGACAGAGTACGAGCAGTACTTC.

This clone turned up a few times. This sequence joins TRBV4-2 and TRBJ2-1; D ambiguous. Trimming removed 0 bases from V and 9 bases from J, with 18 bases in between. CDR3 length: 16 amino acids. Germline lookup yields CDR1 LGHNA and CDR2 YNFKEQ. The CDR3 DNA reads TGTGCCAGCAGCCAAGAAGGGAATGGACCGCACGGTGAGCAGTTCTTC. Protein product: CASSQEGNGPHGEQFF.

The rearrangement uses TRBV28 and TRBJ1-1, with D hard to call. Germline V gives CDR1 MDHEN, CDR2 SYDVKM. The germline V and J ends were trimmed by 3 bases and 11 bases, with 13 bases remaining between them. The CDR3 spans 12 residues. DNA for the CDR3: TGTGCCAGCAGTTTGGCGGGTTCTAAGGCTTTCTTT. It specifies CASSLAGSKAFF.

The chain couples TRBV30 to TRBJ2-5; perhaps TRBD1 as D (6 bases). The V gene's germline CDR1 is GTSNPN and CDR2 SVGIG (reference sequence). This CDR3 contains 14 residues. Deletions cut 2 bases from V and 7 bases from J, with 17 bases between. CDR3: CAWSPQGRRGTQYF. The CDR3 DNA is TGTGCCTGGAGTCCCCAGGGGCGAAGAGGGACCCAGTACTTC.

The chain recombines TRBV28 with TRBJ1-2; D not certain. The CDR3 is 14 amino acids. Germline V gene data show CDR1 as MDHEN and CDR2 as SYDVKM. Trimming left V 5 bases short and J 4 bases short, with 14 bases between. The CDR3 here is CASSESRASYGYTF. In DNA form, the CDR3 reads TGTGCCAGCAGTGAATCGAGGGCCAGCTATGGCTACACCTTC.

The V and J genes are TRBV6-1 and TRBJ2-1; TRBD2 aligns across 9 bases. Trimming removed 2 bases from V and 6 bases from J; junction bases left unmatched: 5. Per germline, CDR1 MNHNS and CDR2 SASEGT. CDR3 length equals 15 residues. The CDR3 DNA reads as TGTGCCAGCAGTGAATCCGGGACTAGCCGCAATGAGCAGTTCTTC. This encodes CASSESGTSRNEQFF.

The chain has TRBV27 and TRBJ2-1; 9 positions agree with TRBD2. V gave up 7 bases and J gave up 0 bases; unmatched junction bases: 16. Germline CDR1 is MNHEY and CDR2 is SMNVEV (reference sequence). This CDR3 is built from 19 residues. CDR3 nucleotide sequence: TGTGCCAGCACTGCGAGTTTTGCTAGCGGGAATCCCTCCTACAATGAGCAGTTCTTC. It yields the protein CASTASFASGNPSYNEQFF.

Only one count was recorded for this clone. This chain joins TRBV20-1 and TRBJ2-5; D gene unclear. Germline CDR1 and CDR2: DFQATT and SNEGSKA (reference sequence). The CDR3 contains 10 residues. The V and J ends lost 6 bases and 5 bases respectively, with 7 bases between them. Here the CDR3 reads CSASLETQYF. The CDR3 DNA reads TGCAGTGCATCCCTTGAGACCCAGTACTTC.

Only a few counts were recorded for this clone. This chain uses TRBV2 with TRBJ2-7, with 12 bases matching TRBD2. Germline V gene data show CDR1 as SNHLY and CDR2 as FYNNEI. The junction had 6 bases not matched to a gene; V was cut back by 6 bases and J by 6 bases. The CDR3 totals 14 residues. The CDR3 DNA follows: TGTGCCAGCAGGGAACTAGCGGGAGGTGGCGAGCAGTACTTC. Translation: CASRELAGGGEQYF.

This clone was counted a few times. The V and J genes are TRBV7-6 and TRBJ2-7; a weak D match, TRBD1 (7 bases). Germline CDR1 SGHVS, CDR2 FNYEAQ. The CDR3 is 15 residues long. Trimming shortened V by 3 bases and J by 6 bases, and 18 bases separated the two germline ends. The CDR3 sequence is CASSFSGRGSREQYF. The CDR3 bases are TGTGCCAGCAGCTTTAGCGGCAGGGGGAGCCGCGAGCAGTACTTC.

This chain connects TRBV6-1 to TRBJ2-7; 7 nucleotides match TRBD1. CDR1 is MNHNS and CDR2 is SASEGT in the germline V gene. This CDR3 region has 14 residues. Unmatched junction bases numbered 12, after V lost 10 bases and J lost 3 bases. CDR3 sequence reads: CATRPQTGRYEQYF. Written as DNA, the CDR3 is TGTGCCACCCGGCCCCAGACAGGGCGCTACGAGCAGTACTTC.

The rearrangement uses TRBV10-3 and TRBJ2-1; 14 bases fit TRBD2. The CDR3 runs 17 residues. Trimming removed 3 bases from V and 7 bases from J; junction bases left unmatched: 8. The germline V gene encodes CDR1 ENHRY and CDR2 SYGVKD. The CDR3 loop is CAISDGLAGGSGNEQFF. CDR3 sequence (DNA): TGTGCCATCAGTGATGGACTAGCGGGAGGTTCGGGTAATGAGCAGTTCTTC.

The gene calls are TRBV19 and TRBJ1-1; D ambiguous. The germline V gene encodes CDR1 LNHDA and CDR2 SQIVND (reference sequence). The germline V and J ends were trimmed by 1 base and 1 base, with 7 bases remaining between them. The length of the CDR3 is 14 residues. CDR3 residues: CASSIGPGNTEAFF. CDR3 coding DNA: TGTGCCAGTAGTATAGGTCCGGGGAACACTGAAGCTTTCTTT. The full variable domain, in which reference TRBV19 and TRBJ1-1 provide the parts outside the CDR3, is DGGITQSPKYLFRKEGQNVTLSCEQNLNHDAMYWYRQDPGQGLRLIYYSQIVNDFQKGDIAEGYSVSREKKESFPLTVTSAQKNPTAFYLCASSIGPGNTEAFFGQGTRLTVV.

This clone was seen a handful of times. The CDR3 sequence: CATSRGQNNLGNTIYF. Here the CDR3 DNA reads TGTGCCACCAGCAGAGGTCAGAACAACTTGGGAAACACCATATATTTT. The chain has TRBV15 and TRBJ1-3, with D hard to call. The CDR3 length is 16 residues. The germline CDR1 and CDR2 sequences are LNHNV and YYDKDF (reference sequence). The V end was cut by 1 base, the J end by 4 bases, with 14 bases between.

This sequence joins TRBV9 and TRBJ2-2, with 8 bases identical to TRBD2. V was pared by 0 bases and J by 3 bases, with 7 bases of the junction left unmatched. From germline, CDR1 is SGDLS and CDR2 YYNGEE. The CDR3 has 17 residues. The CDR3 nucleotides are TGTGCCAGCAGCGTAGCTATGGGGCGGGGGGACACCGGGGAGCTGTTTTTT. Amino acids: CASSVAMGRGDTGELFF.

This clone was seen a handful of times. The chain links TRBV4-2 to TRBJ2-3; 11 nucleotides align to TRBD2. The CDR3 covers 18 residues. Germline V gene lookup returns CDR1 LGHNA and CDR2 YNFKEQ. V trimming: 4 bases; J trimming: 0 bases; junction bases outside the gene matches: 9. As DNA, the CDR3 is TGTGCCAGCAGCCCCCGTAGCGGGGGGGGGCCTAGCACAGATACGCAGTATTTT. Translated: CASSPRSGGGPSTDTQYF.